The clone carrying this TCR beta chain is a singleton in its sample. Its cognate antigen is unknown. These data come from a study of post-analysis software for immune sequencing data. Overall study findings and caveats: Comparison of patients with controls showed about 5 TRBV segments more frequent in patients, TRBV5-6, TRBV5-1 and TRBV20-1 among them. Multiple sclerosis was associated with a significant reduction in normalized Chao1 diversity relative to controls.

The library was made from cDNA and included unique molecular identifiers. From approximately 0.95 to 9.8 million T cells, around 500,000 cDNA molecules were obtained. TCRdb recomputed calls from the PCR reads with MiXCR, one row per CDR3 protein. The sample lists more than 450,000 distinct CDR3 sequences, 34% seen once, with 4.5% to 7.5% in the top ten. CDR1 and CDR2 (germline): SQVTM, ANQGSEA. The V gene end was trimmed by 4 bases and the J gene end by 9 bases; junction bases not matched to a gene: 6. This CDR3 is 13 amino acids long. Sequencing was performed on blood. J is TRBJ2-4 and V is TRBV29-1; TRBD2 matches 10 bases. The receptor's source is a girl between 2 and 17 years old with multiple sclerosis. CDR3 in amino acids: CSVATSGVGIQYF. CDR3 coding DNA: TGCAGCGTTGCTACTAGCGGGGTCGGCATTCAGTACTTC.